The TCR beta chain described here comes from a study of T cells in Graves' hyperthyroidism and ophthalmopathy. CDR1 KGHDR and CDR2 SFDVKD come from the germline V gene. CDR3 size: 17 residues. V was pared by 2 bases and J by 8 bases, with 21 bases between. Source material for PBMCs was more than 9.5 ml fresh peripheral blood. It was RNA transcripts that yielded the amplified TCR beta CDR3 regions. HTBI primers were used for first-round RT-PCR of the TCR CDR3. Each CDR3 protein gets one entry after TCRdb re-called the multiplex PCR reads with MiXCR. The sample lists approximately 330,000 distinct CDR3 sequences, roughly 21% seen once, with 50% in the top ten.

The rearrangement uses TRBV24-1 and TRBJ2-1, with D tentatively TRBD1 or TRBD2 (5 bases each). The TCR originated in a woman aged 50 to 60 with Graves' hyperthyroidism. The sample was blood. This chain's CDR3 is CATSDSRVGAGRDEQFF. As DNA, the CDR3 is TGTGCCACCAGTGATTCCAGGGTCGGTGCAGGGCGGGATGAGCAGTTCTTC.